Shown below are 14 T cell receptor beta chains from a single sample sequenced in a study of T cell repertoires in cytomegalovirus infection (dated by TCRdb to between 2018 and 2021). The data were produced on an Illumina HiSeq 1500. TCRdb's own reprocessing of the public reads used fastp at Q25 and MiXCR and kept productive beta chains. Each record represents a unique CDR3 protein, reported with the most common genes and DNA among its rows. The sample table contains around 270,000 distinct CDR3 sequences; only one count was recorded for 9.1% of them. Of the sample, about 16% falls within the top ten clones. The specimen sequenced was PBMCs. The receptors originated from a human donor in good health (CMV status not recorded). Some clones in this sample may be carry-over from other donors' samples.

The chain employs TRBV4-3 and TRBJ2-3; TRBD2 agrees at 7 bases. J was trimmed by 4 bases and V by 4 bases; bases with no gene match: 8. Germline-derived CDR1 and CDR2 are LGHNA and YSLEER. CDR3 length: 15 amino acids. The chain's CDR3 is CASSLWGGGSDTQYF. Written as DNA, the CDR3 is TGCGCCAGCAGCCTATGGGGGGGAGGGTCAGATACGCAGTATTTT.

This clonotype turned up a few times. The V and J genes are TRBV23-1 and TRBJ1-5, with 7 bases fitting TRBD1. TRBV23-1 is an ORF, and what it does is uncertain. The J segment lost 5 bases and the V segment lost 4 bases, leaving 5 bases of the junction unmatched. The CDR3 has 14 residues. CDR3 loop: CASSPGTADQPQHF. The CDR3 DNA reads TGCGCCAGCAGTCCAGGGACAGCTGATCAGCCCCAGCATTTT.

This clonotype came up a few times. The chain uses TRBV6-6 and TRBJ2-7; no firm D call. Germline CDR1 and CDR2: MNHNY and SVGAGI (reference sequence). The CDR3 extends over 16 amino acids. The V end was cut by 0 bases, the J end by 2 bases, with 14 bases between. The CDR3 nucleotides are TGTGCCAGCAGTTACTCGAATGGAGACCCGACCTACGAGCAGTACTTC. It encodes CASSYSNGDPTYEQYF.

This clonotype was counted ten times or more. The rearrangement uses TRBV19 and TRBJ2-1; D is unclear. Germline CDR1 is LNHDA and CDR2 is SQIVND (reference sequence). This CDR3 has 13 amino acids. Trimming left V 7 bases short and J 2 bases short, with 9 bases between. The CDR3 nucleotides read TGTGCCAGTAACGGAGAAACCTACAATGAGCAGTTCTTC. This codes for CASNGETYNEQFF.

This clonotype occurred many times. This sequence joins TRBV28 and TRBJ1-1; 10 bases fit TRBD1. Per the germline V gene, CDR1 is MDHEN and CDR2 is SYDVKM. The length of the CDR3 is 16 residues. Trimming took 2 bases from V and 1 from J; bases not matched to a gene: 4. CDR3 amino acids: CASSLPRTGGNTEAFF. CDR3 bases: TGTGCCAGCAGTTTACCGCGGACAGGGGGGAACACTGAAGCTTTCTTT.

This chain joins TRBV2 and TRBJ2-7; maybe TRBD2 (6 bases). Germline V gene lookup returns CDR1 SNHLY and CDR2 FYNNEI. CDR3 length equals 18 residues. V was trimmed by 0 bases and J by 2 bases, leaving 20 bases between them. CDR3 DNA: TGTGCCAGCAGTGAAGCGCTTCGTGCAGGGAGGACTCCCTACGAGCAGTACTTC. It codes for CASSEALRAGRTPYEQYF.

This clonotype was counted many times. The CDR3 loop is CASTSLGGAPYNEQFF. In DNA, the CDR3 is TGTGCCAGCACCTCTCTTGGGGGGGCCCCCTACAATGAGCAGTTCTTC. The rearrangement links TRBV7-2 to TRBJ2-1, with D possibly being TRBD2 (7 bases). Germline CDR1 is SGHTA and CDR2 is FQGNSA. V lost 7 bases, J lost 2 bases, and 18 bases lay in between. This CDR3 comprises 16 residues.

This clonotype was picked up a small number of times. This rearrangement joins TRBV5-1 to TRBJ2-3, with 8 nucleotides matching TRBD2. This CDR3 comprises 18 residues. V dropped 2 bases and J dropped 2; count of bases not matched to a gene: 13. From germline, CDR1 is SGHRS and CDR2 YFSETQ. The CDR3 DNA reads as TGCGCCAGCAGCTTTCAGTCCGGGGGGGCTTATACCACAGATACGCAGTATTTT. Translating gives CASSFQSGGAYTTDTQYF.

This clonotype showed up many times. The chain carries TRBV7-2 and TRBJ2-1; 9 nucleotides align to TRBD1. Trimming removed 5 bases from V and 2 bases from J; junction bases left unmatched: 4. Germline V CDR1 and CDR2: SGHTA, FQGNSA. The CDR3 length is 15 residues. CDR3 sequence reads: CASSTGQGPYNEQFF. As DNA, the CDR3 is TGTGCCAGCAGCACAGGACAGGGGCCCTACAATGAGCAGTTCTTC. Looking up the rest from reference TRBV7-2 and TRBJ2-1 gives the full variable domain: GAGVSQSPSNKVTEKGKDVELRCDPISGHTALYWYRQSLGQGLEFLIYFQGNSAPDKSGLPSDRFSAERTGGSVSTLTIQRTQQEDSAVYLCASSTGQGPYNEQFFGPGTRLTVL.

This clonotype was seen repeatedly, ten times or more. The chain employs TRBV28 and TRBJ1-2, with a possible D match to TRBD1 (6 bases). The germline gives CDR1 MDHEN, CDR2 SYDVKM. The CDR3 contains 14 residues. V lost 2 bases and J 1 base, leaving 8 bases between the germline ends. The CDR3 DNA sequence: TGTGCCAGCAGTTTAGGACAGCATAACTATGGCTACACCTTC. This sequence encodes CASSLGQHNYGYTF.

This clonotype was observed a handful of times. The chain is built from TRBV5-1 and TRBJ2-7; D is undetermined. From germline, CDR1 is SGHRS and CDR2 YFSETQ. This CDR3 is built from 13 residues. V lost 2 bases and J 5 bases, leaving 11 bases between the germline ends. CDR3 DNA: TGCGCCAGCAGCTTACAAAAGGGCCACGAGCAGTACTTC. This encodes CASSLQKGHEQYF. Supplemented by reference TRBV5-1 and TRBJ2-7, the full variable domain reads KAGVTQTPRYLIKTRGQQVTLSCSPISGHRSVSWYQQTPGQGLQFLFEYFSETQRNKGNFPGRFSGRQFSNSRSEMNVSTLELGDSALYLCASSLQKGHEQYFGPGTRLTVT.

This chain uses TRBV19 with TRBJ1-1; D is undetermined. The V gene's germline CDR1 is LNHDA and CDR2 SQIVND (reference sequence). V was cut by 2 bases and J by 0 bases, with 10 bases left in between. The CDR3 length is 15 residues. The CDR3 sequence: CASSIHRGMNTEAFF. The CDR3 DNA reads as TGTGCCAGTAGTATACACCGAGGGATGAACACTGAAGCTTTCTTT. The entire variable domain, with the rest obtained from reference TRBV19 and TRBJ1-1, is as follows: DGGITQSPKYLFRKEGQNVTLSCEQNLNHDAMYWYRQDPGQGLRLIYYSQIVNDFQKGDIAEGYSVSREKKESFPLTVTSAQKNPTAFYLCASSIHRGMNTEAFFGQGTRLTVV.

This clonotype came up many times. V is TRBV28 and J is TRBJ1-6; no definite D call. Trimming cost V 5 bases and J 6 bases, with 2 bases left between them. Germline CDR1 MDHEN, CDR2 SYDVKM. The CDR3 totals 11 residues. CDR3 DNA: TGTGCCAGCAGTATTAATTCACCCCTCCACTTT. Translation: CASSINSPLHF. Drawing the rest from reference TRBV28 and TRBJ1-6, the complete variable domain is DVKVTQSSRYLVKRTGEKVFLECVQDMDHENMFWYRQDPGLGLRLIYFSYDVKMKEKGDIPEGYSVSREKKERFSLILESASTNQTSMYLCASSINSPLHFGNGTRLTVT.

At least ten counts were recorded for this clonotype. The rearrangement joins TRBV7-2 to TRBJ1-4; D remains unclear. Germline CDR1 and CDR2: SGHTA and FQGNSA. Trimming pared 5 bases from V and 5 bases from J, leaving 15 bases between. The CDR3 extends over 15 amino acids. CDR3: CASSREVSRNEKLFF. In DNA form, the CDR3 reads TGTGCCAGCAGCCGTGAAGTTTCGAGGAATGAAAAACTGTTTTTT. Full variable domain (outside the CDR3, taken from reference TRBV7-2 and TRBJ1-4): GAGVSQSPSNKVTEKGKDVELRCDPISGHTALYWYRQSLGQGLEFLIYFQGNSAPDKSGLPSDRFSAERTGGSVSTLTIQRTQQEDSAVYLCASSREVSRNEKLFFGSGTQLSVL.